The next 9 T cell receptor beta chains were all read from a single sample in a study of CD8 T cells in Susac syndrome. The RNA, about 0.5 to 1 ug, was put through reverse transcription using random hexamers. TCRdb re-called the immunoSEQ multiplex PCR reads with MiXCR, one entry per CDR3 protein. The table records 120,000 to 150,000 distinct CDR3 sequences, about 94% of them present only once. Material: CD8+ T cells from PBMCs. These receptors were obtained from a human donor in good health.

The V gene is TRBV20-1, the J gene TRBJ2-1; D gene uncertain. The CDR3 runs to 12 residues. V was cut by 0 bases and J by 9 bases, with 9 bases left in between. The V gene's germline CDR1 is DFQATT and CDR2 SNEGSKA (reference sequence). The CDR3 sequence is CSARDAGPEQFF. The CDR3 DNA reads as TGCAGTGCTAGAGACGCCGGGCCTGAGCAGTTCTTC.

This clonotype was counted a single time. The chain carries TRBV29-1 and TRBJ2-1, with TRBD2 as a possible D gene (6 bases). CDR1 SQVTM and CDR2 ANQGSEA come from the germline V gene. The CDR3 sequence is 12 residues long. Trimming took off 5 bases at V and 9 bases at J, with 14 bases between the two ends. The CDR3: CSVFWLGGEQFF. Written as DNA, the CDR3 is TGCAGCGTTTTTTGGTTGGGAGGTGAGCAGTTCTTC.

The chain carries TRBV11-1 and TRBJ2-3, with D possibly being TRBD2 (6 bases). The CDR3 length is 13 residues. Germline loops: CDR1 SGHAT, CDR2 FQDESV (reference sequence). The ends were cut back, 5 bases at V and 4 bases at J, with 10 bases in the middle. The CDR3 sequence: CASSTTSPDTQYF. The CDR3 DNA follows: TGTGCCAGCAGCACTACTAGCCCAGATACGCAGTATTTT.

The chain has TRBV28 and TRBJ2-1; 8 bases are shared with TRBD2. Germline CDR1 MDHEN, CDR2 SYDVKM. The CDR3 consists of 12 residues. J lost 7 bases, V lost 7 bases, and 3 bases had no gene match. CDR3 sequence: CASKSGSNEQFF. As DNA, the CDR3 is TGTGCCAGCAAGAGCGGGAGTAATGAGCAGTTCTTC. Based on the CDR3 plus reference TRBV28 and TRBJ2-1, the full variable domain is DVKVTQSSRYLVKRTGEKVFLECVQDMDHENMFWYRQDPGLGLRLIYFSYDVKMKEKGDIPEGYSVSREKKERFSLILESASTNQTSMYLCASKSGSNEQFFGPGTRLTVL.

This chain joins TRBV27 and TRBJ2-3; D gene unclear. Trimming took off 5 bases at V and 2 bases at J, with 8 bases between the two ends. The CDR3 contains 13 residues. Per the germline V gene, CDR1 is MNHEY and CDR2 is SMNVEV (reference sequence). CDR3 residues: CASSLFNTDTQYF. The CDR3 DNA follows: TGTGCCAGCAGTCTGTTCAACACAGATACGCAGTATTTT.

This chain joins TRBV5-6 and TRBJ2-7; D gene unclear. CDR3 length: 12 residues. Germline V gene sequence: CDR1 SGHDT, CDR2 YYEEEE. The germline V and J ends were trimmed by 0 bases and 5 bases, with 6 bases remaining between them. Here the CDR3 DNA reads TGTGCCAGCAGCTTGGCCGTCAACGAGCAGTACTTC. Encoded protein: CASSLAVNEQYF.

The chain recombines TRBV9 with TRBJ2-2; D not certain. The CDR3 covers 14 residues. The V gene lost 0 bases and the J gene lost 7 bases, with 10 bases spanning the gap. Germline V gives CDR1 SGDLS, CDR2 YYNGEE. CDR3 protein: CASSVGYFGGELFF. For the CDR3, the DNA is TGTGCCAGCAGCGTAGGCTACTTTGGCGGGGAGCTGTTTTTT.

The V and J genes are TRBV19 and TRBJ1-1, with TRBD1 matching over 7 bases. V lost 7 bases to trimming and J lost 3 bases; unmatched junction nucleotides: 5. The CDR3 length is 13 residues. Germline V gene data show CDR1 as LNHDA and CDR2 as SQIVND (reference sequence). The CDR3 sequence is CASIHRGDTEAFF. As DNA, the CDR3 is TGTGCCAGTATCCACAGGGGAGACACTGAAGCTTTCTTT.

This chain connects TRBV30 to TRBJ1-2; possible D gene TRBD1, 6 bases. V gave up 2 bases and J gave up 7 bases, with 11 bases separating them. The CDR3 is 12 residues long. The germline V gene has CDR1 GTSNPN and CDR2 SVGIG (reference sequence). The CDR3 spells CAWSSTGFGYTF. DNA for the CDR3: TGTGCCTGGAGTTCAACAGGGTTTGGCTACACCTTC.